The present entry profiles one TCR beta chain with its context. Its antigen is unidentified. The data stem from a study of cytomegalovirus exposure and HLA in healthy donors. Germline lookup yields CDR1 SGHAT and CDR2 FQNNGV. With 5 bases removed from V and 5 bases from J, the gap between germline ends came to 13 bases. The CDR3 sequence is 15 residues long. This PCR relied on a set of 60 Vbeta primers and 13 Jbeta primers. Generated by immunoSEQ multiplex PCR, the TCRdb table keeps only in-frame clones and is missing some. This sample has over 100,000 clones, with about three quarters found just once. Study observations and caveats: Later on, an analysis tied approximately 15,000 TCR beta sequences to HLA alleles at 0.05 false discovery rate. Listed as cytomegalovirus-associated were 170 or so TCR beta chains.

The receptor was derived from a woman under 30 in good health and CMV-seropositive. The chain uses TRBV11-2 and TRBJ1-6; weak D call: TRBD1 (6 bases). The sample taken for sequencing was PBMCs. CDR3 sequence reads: CASSQPGQDNSPLHF. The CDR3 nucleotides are TGTGCCAGCAGCCAGCCGGGACAAGATAATTCACCCCTCCACTTT.